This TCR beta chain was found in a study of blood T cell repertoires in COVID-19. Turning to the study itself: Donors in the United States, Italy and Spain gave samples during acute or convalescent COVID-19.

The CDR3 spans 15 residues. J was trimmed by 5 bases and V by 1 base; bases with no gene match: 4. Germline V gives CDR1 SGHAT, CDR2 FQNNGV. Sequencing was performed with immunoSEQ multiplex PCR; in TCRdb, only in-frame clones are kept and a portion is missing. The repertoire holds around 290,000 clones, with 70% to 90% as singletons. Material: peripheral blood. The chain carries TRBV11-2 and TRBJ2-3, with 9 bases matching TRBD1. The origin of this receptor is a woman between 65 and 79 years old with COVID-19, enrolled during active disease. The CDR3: CASSLVGTGQDTQYF. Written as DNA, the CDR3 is TGTGCCAGCAGCTTAGTTGGGACAGGGCAAGATACGCAGTATTTT.